This TCR beta chain was sequenced for a study of T cells in localized non-small cell lung cancer. Study conclusions and caveats: Higher T cell density in the blood was associated with longer overall survival, whereas higher adjacent-lung clonality associated with shorter survival. It was uninvolved adjacent lung that showed the highest T cell clonality, exceeding tumor.

Comments on this clone: Its antigen remains unidentified.

The CDR3 sequence is 14 residues long. Germline V gene data show CDR1 as GTSNPN and CDR2 as SVGIG (reference sequence). Trimming pared 4 bases from V and 1 base from J, leaving 13 bases between. TCRdb's table, derived via immunoSEQ multiplex PCR, lists solely in-frame clones and lacks some. Of about 3,200 clones in the sample, less than 30% are singletons; the top ten hold 21%. The chain carries TRBV30 and TRBJ1-1, with D possibly TRBD1 on 5 matching bases. This TCR derives from a man aged 40 to 69 with stage I lung adenocarcinoma. The sequenced sample was lung tumor tissue, obtained before any cancer treatment. The CDR3 spells CAWKKDTWNTEAFF. DNA of the CDR3: TGTGCCTGGAAAAAGGACACCTGGAACACTGAAGCTTTCTTT.